Reported below is one T cell receptor (beta chain). This entry belongs to a study of a mutant IDH1 vaccine in newly diagnosed glioma. Time point meaning: baseline, week 1 (first vaccination visit). As to treatment: pre-vaccination baseline after standard-of-care therapy. CDR1 and CDR2 (germline): SGHKS, YYEKEE (reference sequence). This CDR3 comprises 16 residues. V shed 1 base and J 5 bases; nucleotides not matched to a gene: 7. TCRdb's table, derived via immunoSEQ multiplex PCR, lists solely in-frame clones and lacks some. This sample carries around 99,000 clones, 80% of them seen once, and the ten largest clones take over 6.5%.

The origin of this receptor is a man aged 35 to 55 with glioma. The genes are TRBV5-5 and TRBJ1-4; TRBD1 matches at 8 bases. The source material was PBMCs, sampled from a glioma patient treated with radiotherapy, temozolomide or both. This CDR3 is CASSLWTGRTNEKLFF. The CDR3 DNA reads TGTGCCAGCAGCTTGTGGACAGGGAGGACAAATGAAAAACTGTTTTTT.